This entry features one T cell receptor (beta chain) sequence. The CDR3 runs 15 residues. The V end lost 1 base, the J end lost 2 bases, and 9 bases lay between the germline ends. CDR1 is LGHDT and CDR2 is YNNKEL in the germline V gene (reference sequence). The record originates from a study of control samples from healthy donors and cancer patients. Only in-frame clones appear in the TCRdb table, and some are missing; sequencing was by immunoSEQ multiplex PCR. In the table there are roughly 160,000 clones, approximately 94% of which are singletons. The sequence came from a man in his 60s with colorectal cancer. Sequenced material: PBMCs. This chain uses TRBV3-1 (or the pseudogene TRBV3-2) with TRBJ1-3; weak D call: TRBD1 (6 bases). The CDR3 protein is CASSQATGPGNTIYF. In DNA form, the CDR3 reads TGTGCCAGCAGCCAAGCCACAGGGCCTGGAAACACCATATATTTT.